These 2 T cell receptor beta chains were sequenced from one sample in a study of cytomegalovirus exposure and HLA in healthy donors. The PCR was carried out with 60 Vbeta primers and 13 Jbeta primers. The repertoire was sequenced with immunoSEQ multiplex PCR; TCRdb's copy has only in-frame clones and lacks some. Seen here are about 120,000 clones, approximately 80% observed once, and the top ten hold under 7%. Input material: PBMCs. The source is a man aged 18-30 years in good health and CMV-seropositive.

CDR3 sequence reads: CSVEATGGGEQYF. The CDR3 bases are TGCAGCGTTGAGGCCACAGGGGGAGGCGAGCAGTACTTC. The J gene is TRBJ2-5, the V gene TRBV29-1, with 8 positions matching TRBD1. TRBJ2-7 matches the DNA end more closely, so the J call is doubtful. From germline, CDR1 is SQVTM and CDR2 ANQGSEA. The CDR3 is 13 amino acids.

The rearrangement uses TRBV6-5 and TRBJ2-5, with 9 bases aligning to TRBD2. Germline loops: CDR1 MNHEY, CDR2 SVGAGI. The CDR3 has 15 amino acids. The V gene end was trimmed by 3 bases and the J gene end by 5 bases; junction bases not matched to a gene: 7. CDR3 sequence (DNA): TGTGCCAGCAGTTATGGCGGGAGGGCAGGGGAGACCCAGTACTTC. Amino acids: CASSYGGRAGETQYF.